The 31 T cell receptor beta chains listed next were all sequenced from one sample in a study of shared clonotypes between healthy human individuals. Only CD45RO-negative cells positively selected for CCR7 counted as naive CD8 cells, so terminally differentiated effector memory CD45RA+ cells were excluded. Clones were sequenced by immunoSEQ multiplex PCR, and TCRdb holds only the in-frame ones, with some missing. The table lists about 600,000 clones, 95% to 96% of them singletons. The specimen sequenced was naive CD8+ T cells sorted from blood. The receptors derive from a woman aged 30 to 39 in good health.

This clone appeared once. The V gene is TRBV7-9, the J gene TRBJ1-1; D not resolved. The germline CDR1 and CDR2 sequences are SEHNR and FQNEAQ (reference sequence). This CDR3 region has 15 residues. The ends were cut back, 5 bases at V and 1 base at J, with 14 bases in the middle. CDR3 sequence (DNA): TGTGCCAGCAGCCCTTCGTGGACGGGGAACACTGAAGCTTTCTTT. Translating gives CASSPSWTGNTEAFF.

The table lists this clone with a count of one. This chain links TRBV6-1 with TRBJ2-1, with 15 positions matching TRBD2. V trimming: 0 bases; J trimming: 8 bases; junction bases outside the gene matches: 8. CDR1 is MNHNS and CDR2 is SASEGT in the germline V gene. The CDR3 is 18 residues long. CDR3 coding DNA: TGTGCCAGCAGTGAAGCGACCGGGACTAGCGGGAGGATGGATGAGCAGTTCTTC. It is translated as CASSEATGTSGRMDEQFF.

This clone was seen only a few times. The gene calls are TRBV7-9 and TRBJ2-2; D perhaps matches TRBD2 (5 bases). This CDR3 spans 15 amino acids. Germline V lookup: CDR1 SEHNR, CDR2 FQNEAQ (reference sequence). Trimming stripped 5 bases from V and 6 bases from J, with 16 bases between. The CDR3 nucleotides read TGTGCCAGCAGCCTCCTGGGAGCCGGGGCCGGGGAGCTGTTTTTT. This codes for CASSLLGAGAGELFF. The whole variable domain, filled in from reference TRBV7-9 and TRBJ2-2, reads DTGVSQNPRHKITKRGQNVTFRCDPISEHNRLYWYRQTLGQGPEFLTYFQNEAQLEKSRLLSDRFSAERPKGSFSTLEIQRTEQGDSAMYLCASSLLGAGAGELFFGEGSRLTVL.

This rearrangement joins TRBV7-3 to TRBJ2-1; 12 nucleotides align to TRBD2. The CDR3 extends over 15 amino acids. V dropped 4 bases and J dropped 9; count of bases not matched to a gene: 7. Germline CDR1 SGHTA, CDR2 FQGTGA. The CDR3 region has the DNA TGTGCCAGCAGCTATGGGCTAGCGGGAGGGGCTGAGCAGTTCTTC. Its translation: CASSYGLAGGAEQFF.

This clone was picked up one time. The rearrangement uses TRBV5-4 and TRBJ2-3; 10 bases agree with TRBD2. The V gene's germline CDR1 is SGHNT and CDR2 YYREEE (reference sequence). V lost 1 base to trimming and J lost 0 bases; unmatched junction nucleotides: 2. This CDR3 region has 16 residues. CDR3 DNA: TGTGCCAGCAGCTTGCTAGCGGGAGCTAGCACAGATACGCAGTATTTT. It encodes CASSLLAGASTDTQYF.

This clone was seen once. This chain uses TRBV7-8 with TRBJ1-1; no reliable D call. The V end was cut by 3 bases, the J end by 10 bases, with 15 bases between. Germline-derived CDR1 and CDR2 are SGHVS and FQNEAQ. The CDR3 sequence is 13 residues long. DNA for the CDR3: TGTGCCAGCAGCTTGGAGTCCAGCCGACTAGCTTTCTTT. Protein: CASSLESSRLAFF. Drawing the rest from reference TRBV7-8 and TRBJ1-1, the complete variable domain is GAGVSQSPRYKVAKRGQDVALRCDPISGHVSLFWYQQALGQGPEFLTYFQNEAQLDKSGLPSDRFFAERPEGSVSTLKIQRTQQEDSAVYLCASSLESSRLAFFGQGTRLTVV.

This clone was counted a single time. The chain uses TRBV13 and TRBJ2-7, with a possible D match to TRBD2 (5 bases). Per the germline V gene, CDR1 is PRHDT and CDR2 is FYEKMQ (reference sequence). This CDR3 is 15 amino acids long. Trimming took off 6 bases at V and 3 bases at J, with 18 bases between the two ends. The CDR3 region is CASSSTSMSIYEQYF. Written as DNA, the CDR3 is TGTGCCAGCAGTTCTACTAGTATGTCGATCTACGAGCAGTACTTC.

The chain carries TRBV10-2 and TRBJ2-7; D possibly corresponds to TRBD2 (6 bases). V was shortened by 0 bases and J by 2 bases, with 11 bases between the two germline ends. Germline V gene sequence: CDR1 WSHSY, CDR2 SAAADI. This CDR3 spans 15 amino acids. The chain's CDR3 is CASSESSSGAYEQYF. DNA of the CDR3: TGCGCCAGCAGTGAGTCGAGTAGCGGAGCCTACGAGCAGTACTTC.

The CDR3 loop is CASSIGVRGLSNQPQHF. In DNA form, the CDR3 reads TGTGCCAGCAGCATCGGGGTCCGGGGGTTAAGCAATCAGCCCCAGCATTTT. This rearrangement joins TRBV21-1 to TRBJ1-5. TRBV21-1 is marked as a pseudogene. The CDR3 covers 17 residues.

The chain has TRBV11-2 and TRBJ2-1, with D unresolved. This CDR3 has 17 amino acids. The V and J ends lost 0 bases and 5 bases respectively, with 17 bases between them. Germline V lookup: CDR1 SGHAT, CDR2 FQNNGV. This CDR3 is CASSLDDPQFEDNEQFF. Written as DNA, the CDR3 is TGTGCCAGCAGCTTAGATGACCCCCAGTTTGAGGACAATGAGCAGTTCTTC. Supplemented by reference TRBV11-2 and TRBJ2-1, the full variable domain reads EAGVAQSPRYKIIEKRQSVAFWCNPISGHATLYWYQQILGQGPKLLIQFQNNGVVDDSQLPKDRFSAERLKGVDSTLKIQPAKLEDSAVYLCASSLDDPQFEDNEQFFGPGTRLTVL.

The chain uses TRBV19 and TRBJ1-1; D might be TRBD1 (5 bases). The CDR3 is 12 amino acids. From germline, CDR1 is LNHDA and CDR2 SQIVND (reference sequence). The CDR3 loop is CAVQTANTEAFF. CDR3 DNA sequence: TGTGCAGTCCAGACAGCGAACACTGAAGCTTTCTTT. Looking up the rest from reference TRBV19 and TRBJ1-1 gives the full variable domain: DGGITQSPKYLFRKEGQNVTLSCEQNLNHDAMYWYRQDPGQGLRLIYYSQIVNDFQKGDIAEGYSVSREKKESFPLTVTSAQKNPTAFYLCAVQTANTEAFFGQGTRLTVV.

This clone showed up just once. The V call is TRBV6-5, the J call TRBJ2-7, with D perhaps given as TRBD1 or TRBD2 (5 bases each). The CDR3 sequence is 16 residues long. Germline V lookup: CDR1 MNHEY, CDR2 SVGAGI. With 4 bases removed from V and 0 bases from J, the gap between germline ends came to 16 bases. CDR3 protein: CASSWVPRDLSYEQYF. CDR3 bases: TGTGCCAGCAGTTGGGTGCCCAGGGACCTCTCCTACGAGCAGTACTTC.

The V and J genes are TRBV4-2 and TRBJ2-1, with D possibly matching TRBD2 (5 bases). CDR1 LGHNA and CDR2 YNFKEQ come from the germline V gene. The length of the CDR3 is 15 residues. Trimming cost V 0 bases and J 0 bases, with 6 bases left between them. CDR3: CASSQDSGSYNEQFF. In DNA form, the CDR3 reads TGTGCCAGCAGCCAAGACAGCGGCTCCTACAATGAGCAGTTCTTC.

The gene calls are TRBV9 and TRBJ2-7, with 8 positions matching TRBD2. The germline V gene has CDR1 SGDLS and CDR2 YYNGEE. The V gene end was trimmed by 3 bases and the J gene end by 2 bases; junction bases not matched to a gene: 4. CDR3 length: 14 residues. CDR3 amino acids: CASSGSGRPYEQYF. CDR3 in DNA: TGTGCCAGCAGCGGAAGCGGGAGACCCTACGAGCAGTACTTC.

The table lists this clone with a count of one. The genes are TRBV6-6 and TRBJ2-3, with D perhaps TRBD2 (6 bases). This CDR3 region has 15 residues. Trimming left V 6 bases short and J 5 bases short, with 18 bases between. Germline V lookup: CDR1 MNHNY, CDR2 SVGAGI (reference sequence). The DNA for the CDR3 is TGTGCCAGCAGCCTCGTCGGGAGCCGAATAGATACGCAGTATTTT. Its protein is CASSLVGSRIDTQYF.

The V gene is TRBV27, the J gene TRBJ2-5; D might be TRBD1 or TRBD2, each matching 5 bases. CDR1 MNHEY and CDR2 SMNVEV come from the germline V gene (reference sequence). Trimming removed 2 bases from V and 5 bases from J, with 15 bases in between. The CDR3 runs 15 residues. The CDR3 coding sequence is TGTGCCAGCAGTTTAGGGCCCGGGGCAGGGGAGACCCAGTACTTC. Translating gives CASSLGPGAGETQYF.

This clone was seen once. The CDR3 sequence is CASSLESMGHEQYF. The CDR3 DNA is TGTGCCAGCAGCTTGGAGAGTATGGGCCACGAGCAGTACTTC. The chain recombines TRBV5-4 with TRBJ2-7; D ambiguous. The V and J ends lost 0 bases and 5 bases respectively, with 12 bases between them. The CDR3 has 14 amino acids. The V gene's germline CDR1 is SGHNT and CDR2 YYREEE (reference sequence).

The J gene is TRBJ2-5, the V gene TRBV28; D is uncertain. Germline CDR1 MDHEN, CDR2 SYDVKM. The ends were cut back, 4 bases at V and 5 bases at J, with 8 bases in the middle. This CDR3 is built from 12 residues. The CDR3 DNA reads as TGTGCCAGCAGTTCCTTGTTGGAGACCCAGTACTTC. Protein product: CASSSLLETQYF.

Concerning this clone itself: The same CDR3 also results from other DNA sequences found in this sample. This chain uses TRBV7-9 with TRBJ2-7; D is uncertain. CDR3 length: 13 amino acids. Germline V gene lookup returns CDR1 SEHNR and CDR2 FQNEAQ (reference sequence). Trimming took off 5 bases at V and 2 bases at J, with 10 bases between the two ends. The CDR3: CASSPTAAYEQYF. Written as DNA, the CDR3 is TGTGCCAGCAGCCCTACGGCTGCCTACGAGCAGTACTTC.

The V and J genes are TRBV6-1 and TRBJ1-2; no clear D gene. This CDR3 region has 15 residues. CDR1 and CDR2 from the germline V gene are MNHNS and SASEGT. V lost 2 bases, J lost 3 bases, and 13 bases lay in between. The CDR3 DNA sequence: TGTGCCAGCAGTGAAAATAAGAACACCTACTATGGCTACACCTTC. Protein sequence: CASSENKNTYYGYTF.

V gene TRBV2 combines with J gene TRBJ2-7, with 8 positions matching TRBD2. Germline values: CDR1 SNHLY, CDR2 FYNNEI. The CDR3 runs 14 residues. Germline trimming cut 4 bases from V and 6 bases from J; bases unmatched to any gene: 8. CDR3 loop: CASSVTGGPSEQYF. CDR3 sequence (DNA): TGTGCCAGCAGTGTAACGGGAGGGCCGAGCGAGCAGTACTTC.

The chain joins TRBV28 to TRBJ1-1; 7 positions match TRBD1. V gave up 5 bases and J gave up 3 bases; unmatched junction bases: 6. Germline V gene lookup returns CDR1 MDHEN and CDR2 SYDVKM. The CDR3 extends over 14 amino acids. CDR3 protein: CASSHPRGDTEAFF. Written as DNA, the CDR3 is TGTGCCAGCAGTCACCCCAGGGGGGACACTGAAGCTTTCTTT. The full variable domain, its missing parts supplied by reference TRBV28 and TRBJ1-1, is DVKVTQSSRYLVKRTGEKVFLECVQDMDHENMFWYRQDPGLGLRLIYFSYDVKMKEKGDIPEGYSVSREKKERFSLILESASTNQTSMYLCASSHPRGDTEAFFGQGTRLTVV.

The chain combines TRBV6-4 with TRBJ2-7; D may match TRBD1 or TRBD2 (5 bases each). Trimming removed 4 bases from V and 2 bases from J, with 9 bases in between. Germline-derived CDR1 and CDR2 are MRHNA and SNTAGT. CDR3 length: 13 amino acids. The CDR3 sequence: CASSVGPTYEQYF. CDR3 nucleotide sequence: TGTGCCAGCAGTGTGGGACCGACCTACGAGCAGTACTTC.

This clone is a singleton in its sample. The V and J genes are TRBV25-1 and TRBJ1-1, with TRBD1 matching over 9 bases. Germline lookup yields CDR1 MGHDK and CDR2 SYGVNS. This CDR3 has 17 residues. V lost 5 bases and J lost 3; bases outside the gene matches: 13. The CDR3 nucleotides are TGTGCCAGCAGTAGGGGGACAGGGCCTTTGGGGGACACTGAAGCTTTCTTT. It yields the protein CASSRGTGPLGDTEAFF. Variable domain in full (rest from reference TRBV25-1 and TRBJ1-1): EADIYQTPRYLVIGTGKKITLECSQTMGHDKMYWYQQDPGMELHLIHYSYGVNSTEKGDLSSESTVSRIRTEHFPLTLESARPSHTSQYLCASSRGTGPLGDTEAFFGQGTRLTVV.

V is TRBV27 and J is TRBJ2-7; no clear D. The V gene's germline CDR1 is MNHEY and CDR2 SMNVEV (reference sequence). Trimming left V 0 bases short and J 7 bases short, with 16 bases between. The CDR3 length is 15 residues. CDR3 amino acids: CASSLSTASVGEQYF. For the CDR3, the DNA is TGTGCCAGCAGTTTATCGACCGCCTCGGTGGGAGAGCAGTACTTC.

The chain couples TRBV6-5 to TRBJ2-1, with 9 bases aligning to TRBD2. CDR1 MNHEY and CDR2 SVGAGI come from the germline V gene. The CDR3 is 15 amino acids. J was trimmed by 7 bases and V by 2 bases; bases with no gene match: 6. DNA of the CDR3: TGTGCCAGCAGTTACCAGATAGCGGGAGCAAATGAGCAGTTCTTC. Protein: CASSYQIAGANEQFF.

This clone occurred once. This chain connects TRBV27 to TRBJ1-2; 11 nucleotides agree with TRBD1. CDR1 is MNHEY, CDR2 SMNVEV, per germline (reference sequence). V shed 5 bases and J 5 bases; nucleotides not matched to a gene: 7. The CDR3 has 15 residues. The DNA for the CDR3 is TGTGCCAGCAGTCCCGGGACAGGGGGTTGGTATGGCTACACCTTC. Amino acid sequence: CASSPGTGGWYGYTF.

This sequence joins TRBV27 and TRBJ2-7; 9 nucleotides agree with TRBD1. After removal of 1 base from V and 5 bases from J, the junction contained 6 bases not matched to a gene. The CDR3 consists of 15 residues. The germline V gene encodes CDR1 MNHEY and CDR2 SMNVEV (reference sequence). This CDR3 reads CASSLFGTGRNEQYF. The CDR3 nucleotides are TGTGCCAGCAGTTTATTTGGGACAGGGCGGAACGAGCAGTACTTC.

V usage is TRBV2 and J usage is TRBJ2-1; D not certain. CDR1 and CDR2 from the germline V gene are SNHLY and FYNNEI. Trimming left V 0 bases short and J 9 bases short, with 12 bases between. CDR3 length: 14 amino acids. The CDR3 spells CASSEAGSWGEQFF. CDR3 nucleotide sequence: TGTGCCAGCAGTGAAGCGGGCAGTTGGGGTGAGCAGTTCTTC. Full variable domain (rest looked up from reference TRBV2 and TRBJ2-1): EPEVTQTPSHQVTQMGQEVILRCVPISNHLYFYWYRQILGQKVEFLVSFYNNEISEKSEIFDDQFSVERPDGSNFTLKIRSTKLEDSAMYFCASSEAGSWGEQFFGPGTRLTVL.

The chain has TRBV9 and TRBJ2-7, with 7 bases that match TRBD1. V was pared by 2 bases and J by 2 bases, with 7 bases of the junction left unmatched. This CDR3 region has 15 residues. Germline assignment: CDR1 SGDLS and CDR2 YYNGEE. The CDR3 reads CASSVAWDSTYEQYF. DNA for the CDR3: TGTGCCAGCAGCGTTGCCTGGGACAGTACCTACGAGCAGTACTTC.

This sequence joins TRBV13 and TRBJ2-7, with TRBD2 matching over 7 bases. The CDR3 totals 15 residues. J gave up 4 bases and V 1 base, and 7 bases lay outside the gene matches. The germline V gene encodes CDR1 PRHDT and CDR2 FYEKMQ (reference sequence). This CDR3 is CASSLDGGSVYEQYF. DNA for the CDR3: TGTGCCAGCAGCTTAGATGGCGGGAGTGTATACGAGCAGTACTTC.